These 18 T cell receptor beta chains came from one sample sequenced in a study of somatic mutations in cytotoxic T cells in rheumatoid arthritis. Libraries were prepared by immunoSEQ multiplex PCR; TCRdb keeps only in-frame clonotypes and omits some of them. There are roughly 23,000 clones in the sample; about 77% occur only once, and about 11% lies in the top ten. Sequencing was done on a sample of CD8+ T cells sorted from blood. These receptors came from an adult with rheumatoid arthritis.

The V call is TRBV6-1, the J call TRBJ2-7; tentative D call: TRBD1 (5 bases). This CDR3 has 15 amino acids. The ends were cut back, 8 bases at V and 3 bases at J, with 20 bases in the middle. Looked up from germline, CDR1 is MNHNS and CDR2 is SASEGT. CDR3 DNA: TGTGCCAGCCGCGCCTATGACAGCCGGGTCTACGAGCAGTACTTC. Translating gives CASRAYDSRVYEQYF.

This chain joins TRBV11-2 and TRBJ2-1; D is unresolved. Germline V CDR1 and CDR2: SGHAT, FQNNGV. CDR3 length: 12 residues. Between the trimmed V and J ends, which lost 5 bases and 7 bases, there was a span of 9 bases. CDR3 in amino acids: CASSQWVNEQFF. CDR3 DNA sequence: TGTGCCAGCAGCCAGTGGGTGAATGAGCAGTTCTTC.

This chain uses TRBV7-9 with TRBJ2-1; 8 bases align to TRBD1. In germline, CDR1 is SEHNR, CDR2 FQNEAQ (reference sequence). This CDR3 contains 15 residues. V was clipped by 0 bases and J by 9 bases; unmatched bases: 7. CDR3 nucleotide sequence: TGTGCCAGCAGCTTAGCCATGGACAGGGCGCTTGAGCAGTTCTTC. Amino acid sequence: CASSLAMDRALEQFF.

The chain couples TRBV19 to TRBJ2-3; 10 positions agree with TRBD1. Germline CDR1 and CDR2: LNHDA and SQIVND (reference sequence). The CDR3 loop spans 15 amino acids. The junction had 9 bases not matched to a gene; V was cut back by 8 bases and J by 4 bases. CDR3 in amino acids: CASQRGTGVPDTQYF. CDR3 sequence (DNA): TGTGCCAGTCAGCGCGGGACAGGGGTCCCAGATACGCAGTATTTT.

The count of this clone is one. This chain connects TRBV7-2 to TRBJ1-1; D ambiguous. The V gene's germline CDR1 is SGHTA and CDR2 FQGNSA. The CDR3 totals 14 residues. V lost 0 bases to trimming and J lost 3 bases, with 8 bases between them. CDR3 amino acids: CASSLASADTEAFF. The CDR3 DNA is TGTGCCAGCAGCTTAGCGTCGGCAGACACTGAAGCTTTCTTT. Using reference TRBV7-2 and TRBJ1-1 for the parts outside the CDR3, the full variable domain is GAGVSQSPSNKVTEKGKDVELRCDPISGHTALYWYRQSLGQGLEFLIYFQGNSAPDKSGLPSDRFSAERTGGSVSTLTIQRTQQEDSAVYLCASSLASADTEAFFGQGTRLTVV.

CDR3 DNA: TGTGCCAGCAGCCCACGGACAGGGGACAACTATGGCTACACCTTC. This gives the protein CASSPRTGDNYGYTF. The J gene is TRBJ1-2, the V gene TRBV7-8, with 9 bases matching TRBD1. V lost 5 bases and J lost 2; bases outside the gene matches: 6. The CDR3 totals 15 residues. Germline values: CDR1 SGHVS, CDR2 FQNEAQ.

The gene calls are TRBV4-2 and TRBJ1-1; D is uncertain. Germline lookup yields CDR1 LGHNA and CDR2 YNFKEQ. CDR3 length equals 11 residues. V lost 1 base, J lost 7 bases, and 4 bases lay in between. The DNA of the CDR3 is TGTGCCAGCAGCCAAGCGGGTGAAGCTTTCTTT. Its translation is CASSQAGEAFF.

J is TRBJ1-1 and V is TRBV10-3; no firm D call. Germline assignment: CDR1 ENHRY and CDR2 SYGVKD. CDR3 length equals 14 residues. Trimming removed 0 bases at V and 1 base at J, with 6 bases between. CDR3 nucleotide sequence: TGTGCCATCAGTGAGTCGGCGGGGAACACTGAAGCTTTCTTT. Protein: CAISESAGNTEAFF.

This chain links TRBV9 with TRBJ2-1; 7 nucleotides match TRBD1. CDR3 size: 16 residues. CDR1 is SGDLS, CDR2 YYNGEE, per germline. The junction had 7 bases not matched to a gene; V was cut back by 0 bases and J by 4 bases. In DNA, the CDR3 is TGTGCCAGCAGCGTAGCGTACAGGGGAGTGTACAATGAGCAGTTCTTC. Translated, it gives CASSVAYRGVYNEQFF.

The chain recombines TRBV6-1 with TRBJ2-1; D call uncertain. The CDR3 loop spans 15 amino acids. Germline V gene sequence: CDR1 MNHNS, CDR2 SASEGT. Trimming pared 2 bases from V and 6 bases from J, leaving 14 bases between. CDR3 protein: CASSERIRPLNEQFF. DNA of the CDR3: TGTGCCAGCAGTGAACGGATCCGCCCCCTCAATGAGCAGTTCTTC.

The genes are TRBV4-1 and TRBJ2-6; no firm D call. The germline V gene encodes CDR1 MGHRA and CDR2 YSYEKL. The CDR3 runs to 18 residues. The V end was cut by 3 bases, the J end by 0 bases, with 15 bases between. CDR3 sequence: CASSQVPVGSSGANVLTF. The CDR3 nucleotides read TGCGCCAGCAGCCAGGTCCCGGTCGGAAGCTCTGGGGCCAACGTCCTGACTTTC.

V usage is TRBV7-9 and J usage is TRBJ2-3; no clear D. Germline V CDR1 and CDR2: SEHNR, FQNEAQ (reference sequence). CDR3 length: 12 amino acids. V was shortened by 4 bases and J by 3 bases, with 5 bases between the two germline ends. CDR3 residues: CASSSLTDTQYF. CDR3 bases: TGTGCCAGCAGCTCTTTAACAGATACGCAGTATTTT. The variable domain in full, completed from reference TRBV7-9 and TRBJ2-3, reads DTGVSQNPRHKITKRGQNVTFRCDPISEHNRLYWYRQTLGQGPEFLTYFQNEAQLEKSRLLSDRFSAERPKGSFSTLEIQRTEQGDSAMYLCASSSLTDTQYFGPGTRLTVL.

The DNA for the CDR3 is TGCGCCAGCAGCCAAGACCTAATACAAGAGACCCAGTACTTC. Protein: CASSQDLIQETQYF. The V and J genes are TRBV4-3 and TRBJ2-5; D call uncertain. Trimming took off 0 bases at V and 2 bases at J, with 7 bases between the two ends. Germline assignment: CDR1 LGHNA and CDR2 YSLEER. The CDR3 runs 14 residues.

The chain is built from TRBV5-4 and TRBJ1-1; D ambiguous. The CDR3 is 12 amino acids. The germline CDR1 and CDR2 sequences are SGHNT and YYREEE (reference sequence). V was pared by 1 base and J by 4 bases, with 5 bases between. CDR3 coding DNA: TGTGCCAGCAGCTTGTTTCCCACTGAAGCTTTCTTT. Amino acids: CASSLFPTEAFF.

This clone showed up just a few times. The chain combines TRBV7-9 with TRBJ1-3; tentatively, D is TRBD1 (6 bases). The V gene's germline CDR1 is SEHNR and CDR2 FQNEAQ (reference sequence). CDR3 length equals 15 residues. Trimming left V 3 bases short and J 0 bases short, with 9 bases between. The CDR3 reads CASSFGTHSGNTIYF. The CDR3 DNA reads TGTGCCAGCAGCTTTGGGACACACTCTGGAAACACCATATATTTT. Full variable domain (outside the CDR3, taken from reference TRBV7-9 and TRBJ1-3): DTGVSQNPRHKITKRGQNVTFRCDPISEHNRLYWYRQTLGQGPEFLTYFQNEAQLEKSRLLSDRFSAERPKGSFSTLEIQRTEQGDSAMYLCASSFGTHSGNTIYFGEGSWLTVV.

The rearrangement uses TRBV7-6 and TRBJ2-1; 7 nucleotides match TRBD2. This CDR3 region has 14 residues. V was clipped by 2 bases and J by 5 bases; unmatched bases: 3. The germline V gene has CDR1 SGHVS and CDR2 FNYEAQ. The CDR3 sequence: CASSLWLADNEQFF. The CDR3 DNA reads TGTGCCAGCAGCTTATGGCTAGCGGACAATGAGCAGTTCTTC.

This chain connects TRBV4-3 to TRBJ2-4, with 11 positions matching TRBD2. The germline V gene has CDR1 LGHNA and CDR2 YSLEER. This CDR3 contains 15 residues. Germline trimming cut 0 bases from V and 6 bases from J; bases unmatched to any gene: 1. CDR3 protein: CASSQDSGGGNIQYF. CDR3 bases: TGCGCCAGCAGCCAAGATAGCGGGGGGGGAAACATTCAGTACTTC.

This sequence joins TRBV5-6 and TRBJ1-1, with D possibly matching TRBD1 (5 bases). Between the trimmed V and J ends, which lost 3 bases and 1 base, there was a span of 10 bases. The V gene's germline CDR1 is SGHDT and CDR2 YYEEEE. The CDR3 covers 14 residues. The CDR3 sequence: CASSSIDRNTEAFF. CDR3 nucleotide sequence: TGTGCCAGCAGCTCGATCGACAGGAACACTGAAGCTTTCTTT.